The 16 T cell receptor beta chains reported below all come from one sample, sequenced in a study of T cells in Graves' hyperthyroidism and ophthalmopathy (dated by TCRdb to the late 2010s). The receptor library was made with multiplex PCR. Instrument used: Illumina HiSeq 2000. The TCR beta CDR3 regions were amplified from RNA transcripts. The first round of RT-PCR for the TCR CDR3 was performed with the HTBI primer set and the Qiagen OneStep RT-PCR kit. TCRdb cleaned the public reads at Q25 with fastp, built clones with MiXCR and kept in-frame beta chains. CDR3 protein sequences are deduplicated, and each keeps its most common genes and DNA. The sample records around 380,000 distinct CDR3 sequences, approximately 13% of which are singletons. In total, the top ten clones hold around 21% of the sample. Material: blood. The receptors were sampled from a man aged 25 to 40 with Graves' hyperthyroidism that later progressed to Graves' ophthalmopathy.

This chain connects TRBV18 to TRBJ1-1, with D unresolved. V lost 3 bases, J lost 5 bases, and 16 bases lay in between. The germline gives CDR1 KGHSH, CDR2 LQKENI. This CDR3 contains 15 residues. The CDR3 region has the DNA TGTGCCAGCTCACCGGGTTACGGTCAGGAAACTGAAGCTTTCTTT. Translation: CASSPGYGQETEAFF. The full variable domain, its missing parts supplied by reference TRBV18 and TRBJ1-1, is NAGVMQNPRHLVRRRGQEARLRCSPMKGHSHVYWYRQLPEEGLKFMVYLQKENIIDESGMPKERFSAEFPKEGPSILRIQQVVRGDSAAYFCASSPGYGQETEAFFGQGTRLTVV.

This clonotype occurred many times. The chain employs TRBV11-2 and TRBJ2-1; D is possibly TRBD2 (6 bases). Trimming shortened V by 3 bases and J by 12 bases, and 15 bases separated the two germline ends. CDR3 length equals 13 residues. Germline CDR1 reads SGHAT; CDR2 reads FQNNGV. Written as DNA, the CDR3 is TGTGCCAGCAGCTTCGACTCAGCCGGGAGGCAGTTCTTC. It encodes CASSFDSAGRQFF.

In its sample, this clonotype was seen a few times. The V call is TRBV20-1, the J call TRBJ2-3; TRBD2 might be the D (5 bases). The V end was cut by 7 bases, the J end by 4 bases, with 18 bases between. Germline loops: CDR1 DFQATT, CDR2 SNEGSKA (reference sequence). The CDR3 length is 14 residues. The CDR3 loop reads CSVILAVGPDTQYF. DNA for the CDR3: TGCAGTGTTATCCTAGCCGTCGGCCCAGATACGCAGTATTTT.

This clonotype was recorded many times. The rearrangement uses TRBV28 and TRBJ1-4, with TRBD1 matching 8 bases. The CDR3 totals 14 residues. The germline gives CDR1 MDHEN, CDR2 SYDVKM. The V segment lost 2 bases and the J segment 7 bases; nucleotides outside the gene matches: 3. This chain's CDR3 is CASSLPGQGEKLFF. The CDR3 coding sequence is TGTGCCAGCAGTTTACCCGGACAGGGTGAAAAACTGTTTTTT.

This clonotype was picked up many times. This chain connects TRBV28 to TRBJ2-7, with TRBD1 matching 7 bases. This CDR3 has 14 residues. V gave up 4 bases and J gave up 3 bases; unmatched junction bases: 6. Germline V gene lookup returns CDR1 MDHEN and CDR2 SYDVKM. CDR3 nucleotides: TGTGCCAGCAGTTCCCCAGGGACAGTCTACGAGCAGTACTTC. It encodes CASSSPGTVYEQYF.

The J gene is TRBJ2-2, the V gene TRBV20-1; D may match TRBD1 or TRBD2 (5 bases each). Between the trimmed V and J ends, which lost 7 bases and 2 bases, there was a span of 14 bases. Germline loops: CDR1 DFQATT, CDR2 SNEGSKA (reference sequence). The CDR3 totals 14 residues. CDR3 residues: CSGHRDPNTGELFF. In nucleotides, the CDR3 is TGCAGTGGCCACCGGGACCCCAACACCGGGGAGCTGTTTTTT.

Ten or more counts support this clonotype. The chain employs TRBV27 and TRBJ2-4; the D is unclear. The CDR3 runs to 14 residues. V was clipped by 6 bases and J by 0 bases, with 9 bases between them. Germline V gene lookup returns CDR1 MNHEY and CDR2 SMNVEV (reference sequence). The CDR3: CASSLSLAKNIQYF. The CDR3 DNA reads as TGTGCCAGCAGCTTAAGCCTAGCCAAAAACATTCAGTACTTC.

In this sample, this clonotype turned up a few times. The chain carries TRBV3-1 and TRBJ1-2; D unclear. Germline assignment: CDR1 LGHDT and CDR2 YNNKEL (reference sequence). V was pared by 3 bases and J by 5 bases, with 7 bases between. The CDR3 totals 12 residues. The CDR3 sequence: CASSQDKYGYTF. DNA for the CDR3: TGTGCCAGCAGCCAGGATAAATATGGCTACACCTTC.

This clonotype was observed a few times. CDR3 in amino acids: CASSPRTSGEGTQYF. Written as DNA, the CDR3 is TGTGCCAGCAGTCCCCGGACTAGCGGGGAAGGCACGCAGTATTTT. This rearrangement joins TRBV27 to TRBJ2-3; 12 bases map to TRBD2. CDR3 size: 15 residues. V gave up 5 bases and J gave up 9 bases; unmatched junction bases: 9. CDR1 is MNHEY, CDR2 SMNVEV, per germline (reference sequence).

At least ten counts were recorded for this clonotype. The chain recombines TRBV2 with TRBJ1-4; 9 bases match TRBD1. Trimming removed 6 bases from V and 8 bases from J; junction bases left unmatched: 10. CDR1 and CDR2 from the germline V gene are SNHLY and FYNNEI. This CDR3 contains 15 residues. CDR3 region: CASRIRTGDGEKLFF. DNA of the CDR3: TGTGCCAGCAGGATTCGGACAGGGGATGGGGAAAAACTGTTTTTT.

This clonotype was counted ten times or more. V usage is TRBV12-3 or TRBV12-4 and J usage is TRBJ1-4; 7 nucleotides align to TRBD1. This CDR3 spans 14 amino acids. V was pared by 5 bases and J by 4 bases, with 4 bases of the junction left unmatched. CDR3 region: CASSRQGLNEKLFF. CDR3 bases: TGTGCCAGCAGTAGACAGGGACTTAATGAAAAACTGTTTTTT.

The genes are TRBV11-2 and TRBJ2-7; 9 bases match TRBD2. The CDR3 contains 14 residues. Germline values: CDR1 SGHAT, CDR2 FQNNGV. Germline trimming cut 6 bases from V and 7 bases from J; bases unmatched to any gene: 10. The CDR3 DNA reads as TGTGCCAGCAGACCCCCGGGACTAGCTGCTGAGCAGTACTTC. Encoded protein: CASRPPGLAAEQYF.

There are many counts of this clonotype. V is TRBV28 and J is TRBJ2-2, with D possibly TRBD1 on 6 matching bases. Germline CDR1 and CDR2: MDHEN and SYDVKM. This CDR3 has 14 residues. V was shortened by 5 bases and J by 6 bases, with 13 bases between the two germline ends. CDR3 residues: CASSRFRGAGELFF. DNA of the CDR3: TGTGCCAGCAGTCGGTTCAGGGGTGCCGGGGAGCTGTTTTTT.

This clonotype showed up many times. The V and J genes are TRBV6-1 and TRBJ1-5; 7 bases agree with TRBD1. CDR1 is MNHNS, CDR2 SASEGT, per germline. The CDR3 is 15 amino acids. V trimming: 5 bases; J trimming: 2 bases; junction bases outside the gene matches: 6. The CDR3 sequence is CASSKGAGGNQPQHF. CDR3 nucleotides: TGTGCCAGCAGTAAGGGGGCCGGGGGCAATCAGCCCCAGCATTTT.

This clonotype was found a few times. V is TRBV10-3 and J is TRBJ2-2; possibly TRBD2 for D (7 bases). The CDR3 covers 19 residues. Trimming took off 2 bases at V and 0 bases at J, with 19 bases between the two ends. Germline CDR1 and CDR2: ENHRY and SYGVKD. The CDR3 DNA reads as TGTGCCATCAGTGAGCTCGGGGGGCACCCGTTCGCGAACACCGGGGAGCTGTTTTTT. Encoded protein: CAISELGGHPFANTGELFF.

The V call is TRBV20-1, the J call TRBJ1-2, with 7 bases lining up with TRBD1. This CDR3 has 12 residues. Germline loops: CDR1 DFQATT, CDR2 SNEGSKA (reference sequence). V shed 0 bases, J shed 8 bases, and the junction held 3 bases outside the gene matches. CDR3 sequence: CSARDSGGGYTF. The DNA of the CDR3 is TGCAGTGCTAGAGATTCAGGGGGAGGCTACACCTTC.